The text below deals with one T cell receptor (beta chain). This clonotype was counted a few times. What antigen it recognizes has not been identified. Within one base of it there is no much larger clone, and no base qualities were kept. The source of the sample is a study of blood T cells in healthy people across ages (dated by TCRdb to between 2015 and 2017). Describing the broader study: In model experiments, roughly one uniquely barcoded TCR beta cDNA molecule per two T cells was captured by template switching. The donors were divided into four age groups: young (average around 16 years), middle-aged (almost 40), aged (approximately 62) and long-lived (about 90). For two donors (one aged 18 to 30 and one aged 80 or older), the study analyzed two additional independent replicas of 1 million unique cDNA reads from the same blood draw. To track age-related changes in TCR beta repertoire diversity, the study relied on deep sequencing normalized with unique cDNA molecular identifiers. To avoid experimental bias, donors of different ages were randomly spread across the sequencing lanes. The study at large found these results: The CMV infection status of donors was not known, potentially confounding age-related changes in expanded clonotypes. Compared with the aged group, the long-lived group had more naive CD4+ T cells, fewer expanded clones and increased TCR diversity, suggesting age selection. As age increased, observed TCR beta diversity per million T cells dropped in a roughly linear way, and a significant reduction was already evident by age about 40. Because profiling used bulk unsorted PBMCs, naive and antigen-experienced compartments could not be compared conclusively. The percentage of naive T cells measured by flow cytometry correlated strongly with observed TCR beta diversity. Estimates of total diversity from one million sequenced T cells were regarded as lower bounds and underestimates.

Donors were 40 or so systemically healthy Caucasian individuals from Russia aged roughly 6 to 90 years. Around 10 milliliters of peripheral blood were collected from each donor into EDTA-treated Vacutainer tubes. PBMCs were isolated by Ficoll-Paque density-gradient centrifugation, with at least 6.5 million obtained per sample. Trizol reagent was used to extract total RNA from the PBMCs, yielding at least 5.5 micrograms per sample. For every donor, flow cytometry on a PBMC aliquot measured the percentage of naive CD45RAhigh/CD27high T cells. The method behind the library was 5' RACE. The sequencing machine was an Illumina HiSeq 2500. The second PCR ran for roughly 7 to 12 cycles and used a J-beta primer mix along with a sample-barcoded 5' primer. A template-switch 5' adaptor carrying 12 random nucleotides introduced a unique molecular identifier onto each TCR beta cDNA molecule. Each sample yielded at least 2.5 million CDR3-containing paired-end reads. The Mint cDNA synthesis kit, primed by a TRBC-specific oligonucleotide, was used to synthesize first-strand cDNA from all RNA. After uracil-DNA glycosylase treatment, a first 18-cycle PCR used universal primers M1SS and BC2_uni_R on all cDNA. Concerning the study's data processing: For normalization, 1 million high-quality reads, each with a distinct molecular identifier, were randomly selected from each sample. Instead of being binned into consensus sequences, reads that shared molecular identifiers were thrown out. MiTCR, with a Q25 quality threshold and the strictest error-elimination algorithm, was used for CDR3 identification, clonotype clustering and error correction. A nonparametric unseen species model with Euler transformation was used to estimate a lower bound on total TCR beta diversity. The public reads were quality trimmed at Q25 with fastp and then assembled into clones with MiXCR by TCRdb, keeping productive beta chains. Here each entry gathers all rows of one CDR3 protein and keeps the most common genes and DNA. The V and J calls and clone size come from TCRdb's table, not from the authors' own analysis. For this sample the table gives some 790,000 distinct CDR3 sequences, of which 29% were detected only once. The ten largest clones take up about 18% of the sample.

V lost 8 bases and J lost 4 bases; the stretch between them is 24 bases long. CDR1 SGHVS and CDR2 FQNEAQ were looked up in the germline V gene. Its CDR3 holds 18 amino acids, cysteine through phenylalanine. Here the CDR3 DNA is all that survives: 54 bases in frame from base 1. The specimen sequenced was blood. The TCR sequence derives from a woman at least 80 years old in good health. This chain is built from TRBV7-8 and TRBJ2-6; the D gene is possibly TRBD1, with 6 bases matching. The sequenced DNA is TGTGCCAGCGGTTCTAGGGGGAGTGGGCAGTGGGGGGCCAACGTCCTGACTTTC. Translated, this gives CASGSRGSGQWGANVLTF. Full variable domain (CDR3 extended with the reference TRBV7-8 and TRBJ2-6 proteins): GAGVSQSPRYKVAKRGQDVALRCDPISGHVSLFWYQQALGQGPEFLTYFQNEAQLDKSGLPSDRFFAERPEGSVSTLKIQRTQQEDSAVYLCASGSRGSGQWGANVLTFGAGSRLTVL.